Presented here are 31 T cell receptor beta chains from one specimen sequenced in a study of shared clonotypes between healthy human individuals. Generated by immunoSEQ multiplex PCR, the TCRdb table keeps only in-frame clones and is missing some. The sample lists roughly 500,000 clones; 96% were seen once. The sequenced material came from naive CD4+ T cells sorted from blood. Subset: CD45RA+ positively selected. The source is a woman in her thirties in good health.

This clone appeared a single time. This chain joins TRBV10-3 and TRBJ2-7; 7 nucleotides agree with TRBD1. This CDR3 is 15 amino acids long. The germline CDR1 and CDR2 sequences are ENHRY and SYGVKD. J was trimmed by 0 bases and V by 2 bases; bases with no gene match: 4. Here the CDR3 reads CAISETGQSSYEQYF. The CDR3 bases are TGTGCCATCAGTGAGACGGGACAGAGCTCCTACGAGCAGTACTTC.

The chain is built from TRBV5-5 and TRBJ1-5; D perhaps matches TRBD1 (5 bases). With 4 bases removed from V and 4 bases from J, the gap between germline ends came to 15 bases. In germline, CDR1 is SGHKS, CDR2 YYEKEE (reference sequence). CDR3 length: 15 residues. The CDR3 nucleotides read TGTGCCAGCAGCGGCACCCAGGGTAGTAATCAGCCCCAGCATTTT. Its translation is CASSGTQGSNQPQHF.

The V and J genes are TRBV19 and TRBJ2-1; 9 positions match TRBD1. The CDR3 consists of 15 residues. Germline CDR1 LNHDA, CDR2 SQIVND (reference sequence). Trimming removed 2 bases from V and 8 bases from J; junction bases left unmatched: 7. The CDR3: CASSIPDRGGDEQFF. The CDR3 coding sequence is TGTGCCAGTAGTATACCGGACAGGGGTGGCGATGAGCAGTTCTTC.

The V call is TRBV7-7, the J call TRBJ2-5, with 7 bases that match TRBD2. The germline V gene has CDR1 SSHAT and CDR2 FNYEAQ (reference sequence). Unmatched junction bases numbered 8, after V lost 3 bases and J lost 4 bases. This CDR3 region has 15 residues. CDR3 residues: CASSLAGASGETQYF. CDR3 nucleotides: TGTGCCAGCAGCTTGGCGGGAGCATCGGGAGAGACCCAGTACTTC.

V and J are TRBV4-1 and TRBJ2-7; TRBD2 aligns across 9 bases. The CDR3 totals 14 residues. The V segment lost 3 bases and the J segment 4 bases; nucleotides outside the gene matches: 4. CDR1 is MGHRA and CDR2 is YSYEKL in the germline V gene. As DNA, the CDR3 is TGCGCCAGCAGCCAGTGGACTAGCGAGTACGAGCAGTACTTC. This translates into CASSQWTSEYEQYF.

This clone was seen once. This chain links TRBV6-5 with TRBJ2-5, with 9 bases that match TRBD1. This CDR3 comprises 14 residues. Germline values: CDR1 MNHEY, CDR2 SVGAGI. Unmatched junction bases numbered 7, after V lost 6 bases and J lost 5 bases. The CDR3 here is CASSPGTGWETQYF. CDR3 nucleotide sequence: TGTGCCAGCAGCCCCGGGACAGGGTGGGAGACCCAGTACTTC.

The rearrangement joins TRBV27 to TRBJ2-3; a weak D match, TRBD2 (7 bases). The CDR3 has 14 residues. The V and J ends lost 4 bases and 10 bases respectively, with 18 bases between them. Germline V gene data show CDR1 as MNHEY and CDR2 as SMNVEV (reference sequence). CDR3 sequence (DNA): TGTGCCAGCAGTTCCCCCCCGAGGGGGGGTGCGCAGTATTTT. It is translated as CASSSPPRGGAQYF.

The chain recombines TRBV28 with TRBJ2-7; 8 nucleotides match TRBD1. There are 15 residues in the CDR3. The V and J ends lost 7 bases and 2 bases, in that order; junction bases with no gene match: 10. Germline-derived CDR1 and CDR2 are MDHEN and SYDVKM. CDR3 amino acids: CASTPAGTGAYEQYF. CDR3 sequence (DNA): TGTGCCAGCACTCCCGCCGGGACAGGAGCCTACGAGCAGTACTTC. The whole variable domain, remainder taken from reference TRBV28 and TRBJ2-7, is DVKVTQSSRYLVKRTGEKVFLECVQDMDHENMFWYRQDPGLGLRLIYFSYDVKMKEKGDIPEGYSVSREKKERFSLILESASTNQTSMYLCASTPAGTGAYEQYFGPGTRLTVT.

The chain combines TRBV18 with TRBJ2-7; 9 bases fit TRBD1. This CDR3 has 14 residues. CDR1 is KGHSH and CDR2 is LQKENI in the germline V gene. Trimming removed 4 bases from V and 6 bases from J; junction bases left unmatched: 7. The DNA of the CDR3 is TGTGCCAGCTCACGTGGACAGGGGTCGGCCGAGCAGTACTTC. Translated: CASSRGQGSAEQYF. Using reference TRBV18 and TRBJ2-7 for the parts outside the CDR3, the full variable domain is NAGVMQNPRHLVRRRGQEARLRCSPMKGHSHVYWYRQLPEEGLKFMVYLQKENIIDESGMPKERFSAEFPKEGPSILRIQQVVRGDSAAYFCASSRGQGSAEQYFGPGTRLTVT.

CDR3 sequence (DNA): TGTGCCAGCAGCTACGGAGCGGGAAACTCCTACGAGCAGTACTTC. Protein product: CASSYGAGNSYEQYF. V gene TRBV7-7 combines with J gene TRBJ2-7; 7 nucleotides align to TRBD2. The CDR3 loop spans 15 amino acids. V trimming: 4 bases; J trimming: 0 bases; junction bases outside the gene matches: 6. Germline V CDR1 and CDR2: SSHAT, FNYEAQ (reference sequence). Supplemented by reference TRBV7-7 and TRBJ2-7, the full variable domain reads GAGVSQSPRYKVTKRGQDVTLRCDPISSHATLYWYQQALGQGPEFLTYFNYEAQPDKSGLPSDRFSAERPEGSISTLTIQRTEQRDSAMYRCASSYGAGNSYEQYFGPGTRLTVT.

This clone was observed a single time. The CDR3 DNA reads TGCGCCACTAGGGGGCTGCGACTAGCGGGACTCTCCCCCTCTGGGGCCAACGTCCTGACTTTC. The encoded protein is CATRGLRLAGLSPSGANVLTF. This rearrangement joins TRBV10-2 to TRBJ2-6, with 11 bases lining up with TRBD2. CDR3 size: 21 residues. Germline trimming cut 10 bases from V and 0 bases from J; bases unmatched to any gene: 20. Germline CDR1 is WSHSY and CDR2 is SAAADI.

The chain employs TRBV19 and TRBJ1-3; TRBD1 matches 7 bases. This CDR3 region has 14 residues. Trimming removed 5 bases from V and 2 bases from J; junction bases left unmatched: 3. Germline V gives CDR1 LNHDA, CDR2 SQIVND (reference sequence). CDR3 sequence reads: CASSDRVAGNTIYF. The CDR3 nucleotides read TGTGCCAGTAGTGACAGGGTGGCTGGAAACACCATATATTTT.

DNA of the CDR3: TGTGCCAGCAGCTCCCTCCTAGCGGGAGGTACCGGGGAGCTGTTTTTT. Protein: CASSSLLAGGTGELFF. V is TRBV7-7 and J is TRBJ2-2; 11 bases fit TRBD2. Germline lookup yields CDR1 SSHAT and CDR2 FNYEAQ (reference sequence). This CDR3 has 16 residues. The V segment lost 4 bases and the J segment 5 bases; nucleotides outside the gene matches: 6. The whole variable domain, remainder taken from reference TRBV7-7 and TRBJ2-2, is GAGVSQSPRYKVTKRGQDVTLRCDPISSHATLYWYQQALGQGPEFLTYFNYEAQPDKSGLPSDRFSAERPEGSISTLTIQRTEQRDSAMYRCASSSLLAGGTGELFFGEGSRLTVL.

This clone appeared once. The V call is TRBV19, the J call TRBJ2-7; D may correspond to TRBD1 or TRBD2 (6 bases each). The germline CDR1 and CDR2 sequences are LNHDA and SQIVND (reference sequence). CDR3 length equals 15 residues. With 3 bases removed from V and 1 base from J, the gap between germline ends came to 13 bases. The CDR3 is CASSIRGELSYEQYF. In DNA form, the CDR3 reads TGTGCCAGTAGTATTAGGGGGGAACTGTCCTACGAGCAGTACTTC. The full variable domain, its missing parts supplied by reference TRBV19 and TRBJ2-7, is DGGITQSPKYLFRKEGQNVTLSCEQNLNHDAMYWYRQDPGQGLRLIYYSQIVNDFQKGDIAEGYSVSREKKESFPLTVTSAQKNPTAFYLCASSIRGELSYEQYFGPGTRLTVT.

The chain uses TRBV11-2 and TRBJ1-4; tentatively, D is TRBD1 (5 bases). The CDR3 runs to 15 residues. Per germline, CDR1 SGHAT and CDR2 FQNNGV. The V end was cut by 3 bases, the J end by 0 bases, with 8 bases between. The CDR3 loop is CASSFSGPTNEKLFF. DNA of the CDR3: TGTGCCAGCAGCTTTTCGGGGCCAACTAATGAAAAACTGTTTTTT.

The rearrangement links TRBV10-3 to TRBJ2-1, with 8 bases identical to TRBD1. The CDR3 extends over 15 amino acids. Trimming at V came to 6 bases and at J to 5 bases, leaving 9 bases not matched to a gene. CDR1 and CDR2 (germline): ENHRY, SYGVKD. Written as DNA, the CDR3 is TGTGCCATCAGCGCGGGACGACAGGGGAACAATGAGCAGTTCTTC. This sequence encodes CAISAGRQGNNEQFF.

The V gene is TRBV5-4, the J gene TRBJ2-1; TRBD2 matches at 14 bases. V lost 6 bases, J lost 8 bases, and 10 bases stayed unmatched. Per germline, CDR1 SGHNT and CDR2 YYREEE (reference sequence). The CDR3 consists of 16 residues. Here the CDR3 reads CASTQGLAGAGDEQFF. In DNA, the CDR3 is TGTGCCAGCACCCAGGGACTAGCGGGAGCAGGGGATGAGCAGTTCTTC. Supplemented by reference TRBV5-4 and TRBJ2-1, the full variable domain reads ETGVTQSPTHLIKTRGQQVTLRCSSQSGHNTVSWYQQALGQGPQFIFQYYREEENGRGNFPPRFSGLQFPNYSSELNVNALELDDSALYLCASTQGLAGAGDEQFFGPGTRLTVL.

V usage is TRBV9 and J usage is TRBJ2-7, with unresolved D. Germline CDR1 reads SGDLS; CDR2 reads YYNGEE. The ends were cut back, 0 bases at V and 3 bases at J, with 10 bases in the middle. This CDR3 is 14 amino acids long. In nucleotides, the CDR3 is TGTGCCAGCAGCGTAGAGGACGGTTACTACGAGCAGTACTTC. Translating gives CASSVEDGYYEQYF.

This clone appeared once. V and J are TRBV6-6 and TRBJ2-2; D may be TRBD1 (6 bases). The CDR3 sequence is 11 residues long. V was shortened by 8 bases and J by 8 bases, with 9 bases between the two germline ends. Germline V gene lookup returns CDR1 MNHNY and CDR2 SVGAGI (reference sequence). CDR3 in amino acids: CASRQEGELFF. CDR3 coding DNA: TGTGCCAGCCGACAGGAGGGGGAGCTGTTTTTT.

J is TRBJ1-4 and V is TRBV28, with a possible D match to TRBD1 (5 bases). The germline V gene encodes CDR1 MDHEN and CDR2 SYDVKM. The CDR3 has 14 amino acids. V was pared by 5 bases and J by 5 bases, with 12 bases between. The chain's CDR3 is CASSPQELNEKLFF. The DNA for the CDR3 is TGTGCCAGCAGTCCACAGGAATTAAATGAAAAACTGTTTTTT.

The chain carries TRBV1 and TRBJ2-2; TRBD2 is taken as the D call from the table, unchecked against the DNA. TRBV1 counts as a pseudogene. The CDR3 totals 15 residues. The CDR3 spells CTSSPTSGTTGELFF. CDR3 nucleotides: TGCACCAGCAGCCCGACTAGCGGTACCACCGGGGAGCTGTTTTTT.

This chain connects TRBV5-1 to TRBJ1-1, with D possibly being TRBD1 (5 bases). Germline loops: CDR1 SGHRS, CDR2 YFSETQ. The CDR3 consists of 14 residues. V shed 1 base and J shed 5 bases, with 12 bases lying between them. CDR3 region: CASSLRGDGTEAFF. DNA for the CDR3: TGCGCCAGCAGCTTGAGGGGTGATGGAACTGAAGCTTTCTTT.

CDR3 in amino acids: CASSIRAGSSYNEQFF. CDR3 DNA sequence: TGTGCCAGTAGTATAAGGGCGGGGAGCTCCTACAATGAGCAGTTCTTC. This sequence joins TRBV19 and TRBJ2-1, with D possibly matching TRBD2 (6 bases). CDR1 is LNHDA and CDR2 is SQIVND in the germline V gene (reference sequence). The germline V and J ends were trimmed by 2 bases and 0 bases, with 11 bases remaining between them. This CDR3 has 16 amino acids.

V gene TRBV25-1 combines with J gene TRBJ2-7, with D perhaps TRBD1 or TRBD2 (5 bases each). CDR1 is MGHDK, CDR2 SYGVNS, per germline. This CDR3 has 15 amino acids. V lost 2 bases, J lost 1 base, and 12 bases lay in between. For the CDR3, the DNA is TGTGCCAGCAGTGAAGCTGGGGGATGGTCCTACGAGCAGTACTTC. Translating it yields CASSEAGGWSYEQYF.

The chain recombines TRBV27 with TRBJ2-7; 15 nucleotides match TRBD2. The CDR3 contains 15 residues. V was pared by 4 bases and J by 7 bases, with 5 bases of the junction left unmatched. Germline CDR1 and CDR2: MNHEY and SMNVEV (reference sequence). CDR3 bases: TGTGCCAGCAGTTCGGGACTAGCGGGAGGCGGGGAGCAGTACTTC. It is translated as CASSSGLAGGGEQYF.

This chain links TRBV30 with TRBJ2-5; D gene uncertain. There are 11 residues in the CDR3. V was trimmed by 0 bases and J by 5 bases, leaving 4 bases between them. CDR1 GTSNPN and CDR2 SVGIG come from the germline V gene (reference sequence). CDR3 bases: TGTGCCTGGAGTGTACTGGAGACCCAGTACTTC. Translated: CAWSVLETQYF.

The gene calls are TRBV5-6 and TRBJ1-2; D is perhaps TRBD1 (6 bases). The CDR3 spans 16 residues. The V gene lost 0 bases and the J gene lost 0 bases, with 12 bases spanning the gap. The V gene's germline CDR1 is SGHDT and CDR2 YYEEEE. CDR3 region: CASSLVGQRANYGYTF. Here the CDR3 DNA reads TGTGCCAGCAGCTTGGTAGGACAGAGGGCTAACTATGGCTACACCTTC.

J is TRBJ2-1 and V is TRBV28, with a weak D call TRBD1 (5 bases). CDR3 length: 11 amino acids. The V and J ends lost 8 bases and 6 bases respectively, with 8 bases between them. Germline CDR1 is MDHEN and CDR2 is SYDVKM. The CDR3 region is CASDGANEQFF. In nucleotides, the CDR3 is TGTGCCAGCGATGGGGCCAATGAGCAGTTCTTC.

This clone was observed once. The chain combines TRBV4-1 with TRBJ2-5; TRBD1 matches at 9 bases. In germline, CDR1 is MGHRA, CDR2 YSYEKL. After removal of 4 bases from V and 5 bases from J, the junction contained 8 bases not matched to a gene. This CDR3 is 15 amino acids long. The CDR3 nucleotides read TGCGCCAGCAGCCCACAGGGGGCGCGACGGGAGACCCAGTACTTC. It encodes CASSPQGARRETQYF.

The chain couples TRBV5-1 to TRBJ2-3; 7 bases agree with TRBD2. The CDR3 runs 14 residues. CDR1 is SGHRS, CDR2 YFSETQ, per germline. J gave up 4 bases and V 3 bases, and 5 bases lay outside the gene matches. The CDR3 DNA is TGCGCCAGCAGCTGGGGCGGGAGCCCAGATACGCAGTATTTT. This gives the protein CASSWGGSPDTQYF.

V is TRBV4-1 and J is TRBJ2-7, with D possibly TRBD1 on 6 matching bases. V gave up 4 bases and J gave up 1 base, with 14 bases separating them. CDR1 and CDR2 (germline): MGHRA, YSYEKL. The CDR3 is 15 amino acids. The CDR3, as DNA: TGCGCCAGCAGCCGAAACAGGGACCCTTCCTACGAGCAGTACTTC. It yields the protein CASSRNRDPSYEQYF.